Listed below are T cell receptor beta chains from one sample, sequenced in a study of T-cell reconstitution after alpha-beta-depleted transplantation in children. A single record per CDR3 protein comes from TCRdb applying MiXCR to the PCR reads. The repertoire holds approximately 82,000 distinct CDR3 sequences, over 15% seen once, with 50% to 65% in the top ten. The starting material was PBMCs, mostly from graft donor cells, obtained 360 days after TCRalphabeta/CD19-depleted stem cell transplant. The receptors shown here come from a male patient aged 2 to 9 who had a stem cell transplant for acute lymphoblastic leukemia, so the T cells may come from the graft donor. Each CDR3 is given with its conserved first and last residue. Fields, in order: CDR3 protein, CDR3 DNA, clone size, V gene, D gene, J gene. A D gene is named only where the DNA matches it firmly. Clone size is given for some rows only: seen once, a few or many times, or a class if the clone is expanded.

CASSLAAGLAGKNTQYF,TGCGCCAGCAGCTTGGCGGCTGGACTAGCGGGGAAAAATACGCAGTATTTT,few,TRBV5-1,TRBD2,TRBJ2-3
CATRTGSYEQYF,TGCGCCACCCGGACAGGGTCCTACGAGCAGTACTTC,few,TRBV4-1,TRBD1,TRBJ2-7
CSARITDTQYF,TGCAGTGCTAGAATAACAGATACGCAGTATTTT,many,TRBV20-1,.,TRBJ2-3
CATSEPGQTYSYEQYF,TGTGCCACCAGTGAACCCGGACAAACCTACTCCTACGAGCAGTACTTC,many,TRBV24-1,.,TRBJ2-7
CASSLTGVNTEAFF,TGTGCCAGCAGTTTGACAGGGGTGAACACTGAAGCTTTCTTT,.,TRBV6-4,TRBD1,TRBJ1-1
CASSFIAGLSYNEQFF,TGTGCCAGCAGTTTTATAGCGGGACTTTCCTACAATGAGCAGTTCTTC,many,TRBV12-3/TRBV12-4,TRBD2,TRBJ2-1
CASRDRVGTEAFF,TGTGCCAGCAGGGACAGGGTGGGCACTGAAGCTTTCTTT,.,TRBV6-6,TRBD1,TRBJ1-1
CASSYSNYRDSYTDTQYF,TGTGCCAGCAGTTACTCGAACTACCGGGACAGTTACACAGATACGCAGTATTTT,once,TRBV6-5,TRBD1,TRBJ2-3
CASRSTSGSSYNEQFF,TGTGCCAGCAGGTCCACTAGCGGGAGCTCCTACAATGAGCAGTTCTTC,.,TRBV2,TRBD2,TRBJ2-1
CASSQGWRRNTGELFF,TGTGCCAGCAGCCAAGGGTGGCGGAGGAACACCGGGGAGCTGTTTTTT,.,TRBV3-1,.,TRBJ2-2
CASSGGTGGFGGYGYTF,TGCGCCAGCAGTGGAGGGACAGGGGGCTTCGGTGGCTATGGCTACACCTTC,.,TRBV10-2,TRBD1,TRBJ1-2
CASSEYRHTEAFF,TGTGCCAGCAGTGAATACCGGCACACTGAAGCTTTCTTT,.,TRBV25-1,.,TRBJ1-1
CASSLTVAPLHF,TGTGCCAGCAGTTTAACGGTCGCACCCCTCCACTTT,.,TRBV28,.,TRBJ1-6
CAISVRRTLDPDTQYF,TGTGCCATCAGTGTTCGACGAACCCTCGATCCAGATACGCAGTATTTT,few,TRBV10-3,.,TRBJ2-3
CASSLGQGGSGANVLTF,TGTGCCAGCAGCTTAGGGCAGGGAGGCTCTGGGGCCAACGTCCTGACTTTC,few,TRBV7-4,.,TRBJ2-6
CASSQDLAGPREQYF,TGTGCCAGCAGCCAAGATCTAGCGGGGCCTCGCGAGCAGTACTTC,many,TRBV3-1,TRBD2,TRBJ2-7
CASSLVAGGNTEAFF,TGCGCCAGCAGCTTGGTAGCAGGGGGGAACACTGAAGCTTTCTTT,many,TRBV5-1,TRBD1,TRBJ1-1
CASSKALIPGGEQYF,TGTGCCAGCAGCAAAGCCCTTATACCGGGGGGAGAGCAGTACTTC,.,TRBV12-3/TRBV12-4,TRBD2,TRBJ2-7
CASSVVNSGRAKETQYF,TGCGCCAGCAGCGTGGTAAATAGCGGGAGGGCCAAAGAGACCCAGTACTTC,.,TRBV5-1,TRBD2,TRBJ2-5
CASSYNRVNTEAFF,TGTGCCAGCAGTTACAACAGGGTGAACACTGAAGCTTTCTTT,few,TRBV6-5,.,TRBJ1-1
CASSLKAGGAADTQYF,TGCGCCAGCAGCTTGAAGGCGGGAGGAGCGGCAGATACGCAGTATTTT,.,TRBV5-1,TRBD2,TRBJ2-3
CASSEETRQGSYNEQFF,TGTGCCAGCAGCGAAGAGACCCGGCAGGGGTCCTACAATGAGCAGTTCTTC,few,TRBV11-1,.,TRBJ2-1
CASSFRVAGDLQETQYF,TGTGCCAGCAGCTTCAGGGTAGCGGGAGATCTACAAGAGACCCAGTACTTC,few,TRBV7-8,TRBD2,TRBJ2-5
CSARYYGKETQYF,TGCAGTGCTAGATATTACGGGAAAGAGACCCAGTACTTC,few,TRBV20-1,.,TRBJ2-5
CASRGLPFTGELFF,TGCGCCAGCAGGGGACTACCTTTCACCGGGGAGCTGTTTTTT,.,TRBV10-1,TRBD2,TRBJ2-2
CASSLKDYPSTDTQYF,TGTGCCAGCAGCTTAAAAGACTACCCTAGCACAGATACGCAGTATTTT,once,TRBV7-8,.,TRBJ2-3
CAIGLAENTGELFF,TGTGCCATTGGACTAGCGGAGAACACCGGGGAGCTGTTTTTT,few,TRBV10-3,TRBD2,TRBJ2-2
CASSSSPTGAYEQYF,TGTGCCAGCAGCTCCTCGCCGACAGGCGCCTACGAGCAGTACTTC,.,TRBV12-3/TRBV12-4,.,TRBJ2-7
CASSETGFSTDTQYF,TGTGCCAGCAGTGAGACAGGTTTTAGCACAGATACGCAGTATTTT,few,TRBV25-1,.,TRBJ2-3
CASRTGHGTDTQYF,TGTGCCAGCAGGACGGGACATGGCACAGATACGCAGTATTTT,.,TRBV12-3/TRBV12-4,.,TRBJ2-3
CSARDTYQETQYF,TGCAGTGCTAGAGATACGTACCAAGAGACCCAGTACTTC,many,TRBV20-1,.,TRBJ2-5
CASSDRRWGQPQHF,TGTGCCAGCAGTGACAGGAGATGGGGTCAGCCCCAGCATTTT,few,TRBV2,.,TRBJ1-5
CASSPGPYNEQFF,TGTGCCAGCAGCCCGGGACCATACAATGAGCAGTTCTTC,.,TRBV7-2,.,TRBJ2-1
CASSQPRGLSYNEQFF,TGTGCCAGCAGCCAACCCAGGGGGCTTTCCTACAATGAGCAGTTCTTC,.,TRBV4-2,TRBD1,TRBJ2-1
CAISESGLAQETQYF,TGTGCCATCAGTGAGTCCGGGCTAGCCCAAGAGACCCAGTACTTC,few,TRBV10-3,.,TRBJ2-5